This T cell receptor beta chain was found in a study of breast tumors, draining lymph nodes, adjacent tissues (dated by TCRdb to the mid-2010s). Study-wide context: In breast cancer patients, the study compared the TCR beta repertoires of tumor, adjacent nontumor tissue and axillary lymph nodes. The study aimed to assess the relationships and possible T-cell exchange between tumor, surrounding tissue and draining lymph node repertoires in human breast cancer. What the work shows at the level of the full study, not this receptor alone: The study presented the conclusion that tumor T cells originate in lymph nodes as consistent with a hypothesis, not as something directly demonstrated. T-cell repertoire diversity in tumors was found to be lower than in lymph nodes but higher than in nontumor tissue, and preferential V and J gene usage was observed. The data were considered consistent with the idea that most tumor T cells come from the lymph node and then expand in tumor tissue. In luminal-like breast cancer, tumor and nontumor tissue repertoires resembled each other significantly more than in basal-like breast cancer.

The lymph node samples were taken from the axillary draining lymph nodes of breast cancer patients. This sample was sequenced with an Illumina HiSeq 2000. TCR beta chain libraries were generated by multiplex PCR amplification. High-throughput sequencing was used to analyze the amplified TCR beta chain products. TCRdb cleaned the public reads at Q25 with fastp, built clones with MiXCR and kept in-frame beta chains. Each CDR3 protein appears once, grouped with its most common genes and DNA. Within this sample are around 190,000 distinct CDR3 sequences, with about 30% of them counted one time only. Around 4.5% of the sample is held by the ten biggest clonotypes. Concerning this clonotype itself: Its binding antigen is unknown. Within one base of it there is no much larger clone, and no base qualities were kept.

The receptor was derived from a female donor with breast cancer. Some clones in this sample may be carry-over from other donors' samples. Input material: axillary lymph node tissue.

Here is the DNA: TGTGCCAGCAGTGTTACAGGGGCGCACGGTGAAAAACTGTTTTTT. Its coded protein is CASSVTGAHGEKLFF. The receptor chain draws on TRBV25-1 and TRBJ1-4, and 7 junctional nucleotides match TRBD1. CDR1 and CDR2 were assigned from the germline V gene as MGHDK and SYGVNS. The CDR3 starts with the cysteine, ends with the phenylalanine, and has 15 residues. Only CDR3 DNA is held: 45 bases, read in frame from base 1. V is cut back by 4 bases and J by 7 bases, with 9 bases in the junction unmatched.